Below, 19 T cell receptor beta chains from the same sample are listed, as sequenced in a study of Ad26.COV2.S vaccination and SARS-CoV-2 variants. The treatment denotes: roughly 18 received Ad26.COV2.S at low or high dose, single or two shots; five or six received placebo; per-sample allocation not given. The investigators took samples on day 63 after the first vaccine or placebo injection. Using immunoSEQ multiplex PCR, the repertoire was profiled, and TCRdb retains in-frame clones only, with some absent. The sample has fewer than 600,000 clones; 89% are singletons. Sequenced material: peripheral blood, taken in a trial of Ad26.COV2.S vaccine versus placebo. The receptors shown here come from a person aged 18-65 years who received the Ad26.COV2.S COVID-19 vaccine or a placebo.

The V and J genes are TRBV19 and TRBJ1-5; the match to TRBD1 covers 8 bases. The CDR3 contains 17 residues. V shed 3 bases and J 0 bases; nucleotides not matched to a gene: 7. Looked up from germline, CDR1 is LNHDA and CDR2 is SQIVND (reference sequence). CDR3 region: CASSIGQGGGSNQPQHF. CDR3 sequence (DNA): TGTGCCAGTAGTATCGGACAGGGCGGAGGTAGCAATCAGCCCCAGCATTTT.

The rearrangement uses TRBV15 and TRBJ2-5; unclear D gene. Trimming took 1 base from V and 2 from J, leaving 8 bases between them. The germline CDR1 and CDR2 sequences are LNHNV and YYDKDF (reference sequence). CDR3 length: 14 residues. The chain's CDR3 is CATSRVAVQETQYF. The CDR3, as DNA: TGTGCCACCAGCAGAGTTGCGGTACAAGAGACCCAGTACTTC.

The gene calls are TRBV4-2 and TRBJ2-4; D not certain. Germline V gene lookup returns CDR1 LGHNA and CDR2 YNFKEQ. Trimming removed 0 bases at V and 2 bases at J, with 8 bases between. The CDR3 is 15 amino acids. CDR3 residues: CASSQEALPKNIQYF. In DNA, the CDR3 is TGTGCCAGCAGCCAAGAGGCACTACCCAAAAACATTCAGTACTTC.

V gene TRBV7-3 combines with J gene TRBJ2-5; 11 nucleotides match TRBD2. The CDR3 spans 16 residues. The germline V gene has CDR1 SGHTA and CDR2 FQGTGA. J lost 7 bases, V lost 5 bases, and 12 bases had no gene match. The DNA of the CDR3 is TGTGCCAGCAGCCCCCTGCCGCTAGCGGGGGGAGGGACCCAGTACTTC. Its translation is CASSPLPLAGGGTQYF.

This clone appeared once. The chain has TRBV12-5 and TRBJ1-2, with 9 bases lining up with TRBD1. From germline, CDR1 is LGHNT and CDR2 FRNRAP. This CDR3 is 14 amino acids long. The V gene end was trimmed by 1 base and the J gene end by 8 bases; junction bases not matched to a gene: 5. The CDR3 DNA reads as TGTGCTAGTGGTTTGGGACAGGGGGAGAGCGGCTACACCTTC. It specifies CASGLGQGESGYTF.

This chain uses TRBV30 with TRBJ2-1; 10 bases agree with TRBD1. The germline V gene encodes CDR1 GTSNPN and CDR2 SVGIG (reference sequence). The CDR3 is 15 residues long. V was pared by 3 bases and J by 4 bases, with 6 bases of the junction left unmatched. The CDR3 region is CAWSPEGQGYNEQFF. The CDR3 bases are TGTGCCTGGAGCCCTGAGGGACAGGGGTACAATGAGCAGTTCTTC.

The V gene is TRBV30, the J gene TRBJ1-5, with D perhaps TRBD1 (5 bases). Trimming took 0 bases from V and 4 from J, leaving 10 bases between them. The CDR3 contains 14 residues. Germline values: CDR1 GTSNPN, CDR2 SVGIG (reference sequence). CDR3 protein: CAWSVTSGNQPQHF. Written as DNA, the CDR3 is TGTGCCTGGAGTGTAACGTCAGGGAATCAGCCCCAGCATTTT.

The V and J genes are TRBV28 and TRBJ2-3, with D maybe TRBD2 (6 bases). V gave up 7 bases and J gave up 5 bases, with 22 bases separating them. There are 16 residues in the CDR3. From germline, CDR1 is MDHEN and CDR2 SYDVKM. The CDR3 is CASTPLTTRVRDTQYF. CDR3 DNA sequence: TGTGCCAGCACACCCTTAACGACTAGGGTACGAGATACGCAGTATTTT.

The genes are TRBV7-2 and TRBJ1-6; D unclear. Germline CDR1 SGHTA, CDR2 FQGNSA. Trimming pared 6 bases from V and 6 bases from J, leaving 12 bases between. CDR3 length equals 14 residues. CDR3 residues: CASRSAPRNSPLHF. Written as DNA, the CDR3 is TGTGCCAGCAGGTCGGCACCACGTAATTCACCCCTCCACTTT.

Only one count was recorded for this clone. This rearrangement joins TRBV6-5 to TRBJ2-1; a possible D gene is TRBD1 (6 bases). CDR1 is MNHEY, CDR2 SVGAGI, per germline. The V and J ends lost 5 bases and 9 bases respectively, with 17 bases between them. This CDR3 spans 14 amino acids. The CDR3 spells CASSQTGPRGEQFF. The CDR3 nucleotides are TGTGCCAGCAGTCAGACAGGTCCTAGAGGTGAGCAGTTCTTC.

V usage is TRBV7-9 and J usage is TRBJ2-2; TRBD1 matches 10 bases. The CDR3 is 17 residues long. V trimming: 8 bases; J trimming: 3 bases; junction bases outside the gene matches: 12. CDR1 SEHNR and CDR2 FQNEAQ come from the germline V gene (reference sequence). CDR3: CASSGQGFVEHTGELFF. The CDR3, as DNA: TGTGCCAGCTCGGGACAGGGGTTTGTTGAGCACACCGGGGAGCTGTTTTTT.

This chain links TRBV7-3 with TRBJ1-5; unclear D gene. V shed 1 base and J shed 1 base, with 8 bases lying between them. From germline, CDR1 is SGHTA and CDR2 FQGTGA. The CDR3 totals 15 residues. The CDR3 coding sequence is TGTGCCAGCAGCTTAAGGGTGGGGAGCAATCAGCCCCAGCATTTT. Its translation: CASSLRVGSNQPQHF.

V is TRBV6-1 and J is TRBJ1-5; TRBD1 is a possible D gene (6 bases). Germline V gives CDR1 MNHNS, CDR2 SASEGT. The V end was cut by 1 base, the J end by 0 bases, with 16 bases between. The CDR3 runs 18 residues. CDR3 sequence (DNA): TGTGCCAGCAGTGAAGTTCGCGGACAGATAATTAGCAATCAGCCCCAGCATTTT. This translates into CASSEVRGQIISNQPQHF.

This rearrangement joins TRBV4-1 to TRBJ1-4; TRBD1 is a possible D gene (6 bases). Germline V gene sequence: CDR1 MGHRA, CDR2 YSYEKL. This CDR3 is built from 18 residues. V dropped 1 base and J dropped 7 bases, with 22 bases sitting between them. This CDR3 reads CASSQGATGGGLREKLFF. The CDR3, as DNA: TGCGCCAGCAGCCAAGGGGCGACGGGGGGCGGTCTTCGTGAAAAACTGTTTTTT.

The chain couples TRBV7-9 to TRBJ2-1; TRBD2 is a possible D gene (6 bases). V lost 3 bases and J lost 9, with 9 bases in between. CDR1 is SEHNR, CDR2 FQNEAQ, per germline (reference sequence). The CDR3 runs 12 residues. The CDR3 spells CASSFAGSEQFF. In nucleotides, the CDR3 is TGTGCCAGCAGCTTCGCGGGGAGTGAGCAGTTCTTC.

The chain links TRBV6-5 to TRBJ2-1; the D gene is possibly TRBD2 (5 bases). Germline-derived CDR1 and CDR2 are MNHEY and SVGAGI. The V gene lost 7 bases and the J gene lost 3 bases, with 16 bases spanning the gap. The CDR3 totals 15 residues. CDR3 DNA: TGTGCCAGCACCCCCTCGAGAGGGAACTACAATGAGCAGTTCTTC. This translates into CASTPSRGNYNEQFF.

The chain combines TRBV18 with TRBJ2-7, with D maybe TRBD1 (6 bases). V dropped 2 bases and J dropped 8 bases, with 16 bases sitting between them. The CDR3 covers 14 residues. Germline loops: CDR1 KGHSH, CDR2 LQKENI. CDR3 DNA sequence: TGTGCCAGCTCACCAGACGGACAGACCGCGAAGCAGTACTTC. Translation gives CASSPDGQTAKQYF.

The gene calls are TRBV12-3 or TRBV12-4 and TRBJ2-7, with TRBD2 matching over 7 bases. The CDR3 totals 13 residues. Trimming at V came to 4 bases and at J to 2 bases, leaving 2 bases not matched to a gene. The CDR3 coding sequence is TGTGCCAGCAGTTACGGGACTACCTACGAGCAGTACTTC. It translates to CASSYGTTYEQYF.

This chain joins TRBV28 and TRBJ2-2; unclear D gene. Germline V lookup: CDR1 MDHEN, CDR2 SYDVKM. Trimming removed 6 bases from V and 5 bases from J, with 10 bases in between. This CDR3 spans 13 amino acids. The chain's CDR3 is CASSPPGTGELFF. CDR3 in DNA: TGTGCCAGCAGCCCCCCCGGGACCGGGGAGCTGTTTTTT.